This TCR beta chain was retrieved from a study of monozygotic twins with inflammatory bowel disease. The length of the CDR3 is 18 residues. Germline-derived CDR1 and CDR2 are SGDLS and YYNGEE. For each CDR3 protein, TCRdb gives one entry from its re-call of the 5' RACE reads, without DNA. With 400,000 or so distinct CDR3 sequences in the sample, the ten largest clones hold roughly 2.2%. The sample was blood. The chain has TRBV9 and TRBJ1-2; TCRdb calls TRBD1, which cannot be checked without DNA. This sequence originates from a human donor with ulcerative colitis or Crohn's disease, or a healthy co-twin of an affected twin (not recorded which). CDR3 sequence: CASSVGWTGPRMIAGYTF.